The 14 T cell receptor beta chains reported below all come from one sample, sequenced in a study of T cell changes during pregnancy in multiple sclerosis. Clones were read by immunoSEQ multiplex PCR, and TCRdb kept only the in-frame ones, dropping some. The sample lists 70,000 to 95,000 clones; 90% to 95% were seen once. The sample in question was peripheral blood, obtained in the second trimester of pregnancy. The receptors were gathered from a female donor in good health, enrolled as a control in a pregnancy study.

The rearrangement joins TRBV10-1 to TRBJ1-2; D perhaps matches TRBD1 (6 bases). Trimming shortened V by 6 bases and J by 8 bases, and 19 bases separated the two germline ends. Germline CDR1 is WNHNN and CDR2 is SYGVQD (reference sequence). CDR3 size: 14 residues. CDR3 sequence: CASRETGPVKGYTF. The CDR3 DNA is TGCGCCAGCAGGGAGACAGGTCCCGTCAAGGGCTACACCTTC.

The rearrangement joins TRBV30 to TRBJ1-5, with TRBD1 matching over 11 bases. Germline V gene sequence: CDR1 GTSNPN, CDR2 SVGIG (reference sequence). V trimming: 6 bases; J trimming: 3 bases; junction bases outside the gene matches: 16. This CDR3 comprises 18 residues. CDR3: CACSTNKGTGGSNQPQHF. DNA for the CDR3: TGTGCCTGCTCCACTAATAAGGGGACAGGGGGTTCCAATCAGCCCCAGCATTTT.

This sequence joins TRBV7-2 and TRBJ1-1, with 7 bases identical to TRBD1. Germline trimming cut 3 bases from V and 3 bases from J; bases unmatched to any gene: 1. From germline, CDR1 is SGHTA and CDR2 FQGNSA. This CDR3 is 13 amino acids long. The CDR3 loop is CASSFDRDTEAFF. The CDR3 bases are TGTGCCAGCAGCTTCGACAGGGACACTGAAGCTTTCTTT.

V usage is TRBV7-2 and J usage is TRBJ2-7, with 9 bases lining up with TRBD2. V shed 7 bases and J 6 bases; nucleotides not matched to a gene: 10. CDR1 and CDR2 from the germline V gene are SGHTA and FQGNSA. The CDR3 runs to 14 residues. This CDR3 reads CASTPWGGGGEQYF. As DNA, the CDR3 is TGTGCCAGCACCCCTTGGGGCGGGGGGGGCGAGCAGTACTTC. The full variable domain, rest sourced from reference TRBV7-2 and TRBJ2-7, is GAGVSQSPSNKVTEKGKDVELRCDPISGHTALYWYRQSLGQGLEFLIYFQGNSAPDKSGLPSDRFSAERTGGSVSTLTIQRTQQEDSAVYLCASTPWGGGGEQYFGPGTRLTVT.

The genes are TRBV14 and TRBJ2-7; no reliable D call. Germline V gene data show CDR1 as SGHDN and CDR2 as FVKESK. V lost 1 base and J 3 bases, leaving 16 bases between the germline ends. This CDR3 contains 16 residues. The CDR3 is CASSQVFSTSVYEQYF. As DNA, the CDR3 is TGTGCCAGCAGCCAAGTCTTCTCGACTTCGGTCTACGAGCAGTACTTC.

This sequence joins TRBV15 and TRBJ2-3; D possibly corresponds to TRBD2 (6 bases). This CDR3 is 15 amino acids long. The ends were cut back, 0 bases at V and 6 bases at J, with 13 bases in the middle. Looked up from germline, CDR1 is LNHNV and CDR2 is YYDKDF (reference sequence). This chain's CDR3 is CATSRDGRGTDTQYF. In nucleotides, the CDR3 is TGTGCCACCAGCAGAGATGGACGGGGGACTGATACGCAGTATTTT.

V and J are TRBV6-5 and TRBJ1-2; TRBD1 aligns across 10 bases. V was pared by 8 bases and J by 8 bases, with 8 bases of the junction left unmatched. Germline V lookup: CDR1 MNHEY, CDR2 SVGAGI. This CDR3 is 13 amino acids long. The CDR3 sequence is CASADRGKYGYTF. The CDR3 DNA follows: TGTGCCAGCGCGGACAGGGGGAAATACGGCTACACCTTC.

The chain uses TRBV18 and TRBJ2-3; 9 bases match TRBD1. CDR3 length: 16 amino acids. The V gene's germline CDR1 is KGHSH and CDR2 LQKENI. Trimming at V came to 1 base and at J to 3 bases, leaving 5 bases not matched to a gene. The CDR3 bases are TGTGCCAGCTCACCACGGGGGGACAGGGCAACAGATACGCAGTATTTT. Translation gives CASSPRGDRATDTQYF.

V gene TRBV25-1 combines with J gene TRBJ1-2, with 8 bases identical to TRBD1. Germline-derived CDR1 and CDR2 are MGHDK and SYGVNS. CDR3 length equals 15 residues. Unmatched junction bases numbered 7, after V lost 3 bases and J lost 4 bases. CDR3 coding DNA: TGTGCCAGCAGTGACCCACAGGGGGGCGGCTATGGCTACACCTTC. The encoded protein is CASSDPQGGGYGYTF.

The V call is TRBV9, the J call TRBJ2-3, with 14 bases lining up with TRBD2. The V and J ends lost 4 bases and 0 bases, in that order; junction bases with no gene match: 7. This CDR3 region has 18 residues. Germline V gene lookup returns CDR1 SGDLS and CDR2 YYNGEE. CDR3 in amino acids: CASSPGTSGGASTDTQYF. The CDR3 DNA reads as TGTGCCAGCAGCCCAGGGACTAGCGGGGGCGCTAGCACAGATACGCAGTATTTT.

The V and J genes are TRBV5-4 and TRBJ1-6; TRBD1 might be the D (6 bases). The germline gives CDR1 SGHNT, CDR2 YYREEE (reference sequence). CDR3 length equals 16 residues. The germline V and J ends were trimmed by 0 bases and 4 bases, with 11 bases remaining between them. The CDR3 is CASSLGGQKYNSPLHF. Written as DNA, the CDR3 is TGTGCCAGCAGCTTGGGCGGACAGAAGTATAATTCACCCCTCCACTTT.

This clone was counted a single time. The CDR3 spells CASSLYLTDTQYF. The CDR3 DNA follows: TGTGCCAGCAGCTTATATCTAACAGATACGCAGTATTTT. This chain connects TRBV7-3 to TRBJ2-3; D is ambiguous. In germline, CDR1 is SGHTA, CDR2 FQGTGA. V lost 2 bases and J lost 3, with 6 bases in between. The CDR3 consists of 13 residues.

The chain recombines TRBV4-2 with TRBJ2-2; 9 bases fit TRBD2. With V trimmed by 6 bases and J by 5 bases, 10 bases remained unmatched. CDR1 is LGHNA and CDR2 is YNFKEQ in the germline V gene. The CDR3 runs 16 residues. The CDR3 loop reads CASRDGLALSTGELFF. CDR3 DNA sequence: TGTGCCAGCAGAGACGGACTAGCGCTATCTACCGGGGAGCTGTTTTTT.

Here the CDR3 reads CASSFTGMSEKLFF. The CDR3 DNA is TGTGCCAGCAGCTTCACAGGGATGAGCGAAAAACTGTTTTTT. The chain has TRBV7-8 and TRBJ1-4; D might be TRBD1 (6 bases). Between the trimmed V and J ends, which lost 3 bases and 8 bases, there was a span of 13 bases. The germline gives CDR1 SGHVS, CDR2 FQNEAQ. The CDR3 has 14 residues.